These T cell receptor beta chains were read from a single sample in a study of CD8 T cells in ankylosing spondylitis. TCRdb reprocessed the 5' RACE reads with MiXCR, giving one entry per CDR3 protein. Among 750,000 to 850,000 distinct CDR3 sequences listed, approximately 10% were seen once. The sequenced sample consisted of blood, either unsorted or a sorted T cell fraction (not recorded which). These receptors originate from a male donor with ankylosing spondylitis. The conserved cysteine and the conserved F or W are not part of the CDR3 here.

j_call,v_call,cdr3_aa
TRBJ1-1,TRBV5-1,ASSRVSGGVTEAF
TRBJ2-1,TRBV7-2,ASSLRTGTNEQF
TRBJ1-5,TRBV20-1,SAGKTGGNQPQH
TRBJ2-7,TRBV7-2,ASSLAAPTGEQY
TRBJ1-5,TRBV9,ASSIGTGGAQPQH
TRBJ1-1,TRBV29-1,SVDTHSMTAENTEAF
TRBJ1-5,TRBV10-3,ATREGGRPQH
TRBJ1-1,TRBV5-5,ASSLRRTDTEAF
TRBJ2-3,TRBV7-2,ASSLVYGDTQY
TRBJ2-1,TRBV20-1,SARRRYNEQF
TRBJ1-4,TRBV20-1,SAREPASGGEKLF
TRBJ2-1,TRBV15,ATSRTQSSYNEQF
TRBJ2-7,TRBV20-1,SARDRVAGGVSYEQY
TRBJ2-3,TRBV20-1,SARVASGSADTQY
TRBJ1-1,TRBV7-2,ASSFRQGTEAF
TRBJ2-7,TRBV20-1,SPSGRGYEQY
TRBJ1-4,TRBV5-1,ASSLDGVNEKLF
TRBJ1-1,TRBV20-1,SAQSGTAMNTEAF